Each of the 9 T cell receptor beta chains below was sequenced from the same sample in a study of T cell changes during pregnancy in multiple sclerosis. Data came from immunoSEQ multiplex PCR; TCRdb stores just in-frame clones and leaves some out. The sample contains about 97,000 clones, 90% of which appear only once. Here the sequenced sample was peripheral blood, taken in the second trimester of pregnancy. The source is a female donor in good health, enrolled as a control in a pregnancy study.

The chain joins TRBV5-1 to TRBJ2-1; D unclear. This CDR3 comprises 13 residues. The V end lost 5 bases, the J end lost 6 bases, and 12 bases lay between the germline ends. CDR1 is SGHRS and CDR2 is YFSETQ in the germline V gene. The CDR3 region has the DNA TGCGCCAGCAGGCGGATCCTTGGCAATGAGCAGTTCTTC. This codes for CASRRILGNEQFF.

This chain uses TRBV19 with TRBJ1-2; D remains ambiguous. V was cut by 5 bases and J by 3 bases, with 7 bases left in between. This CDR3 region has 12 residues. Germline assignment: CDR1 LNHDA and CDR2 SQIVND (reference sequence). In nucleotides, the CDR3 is TGTGCCAGTAGTCAGATGGACTATGGCTACACCTTC. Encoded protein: CASSQMDYGYTF. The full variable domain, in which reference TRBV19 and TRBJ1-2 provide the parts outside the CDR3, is DGGITQSPKYLFRKEGQNVTLSCEQNLNHDAMYWYRQDPGQGLRLIYYSQIVNDFQKGDIAEGYSVSREKKESFPLTVTSAQKNPTAFYLCASSQMDYGYTFGSGTRLTVV.

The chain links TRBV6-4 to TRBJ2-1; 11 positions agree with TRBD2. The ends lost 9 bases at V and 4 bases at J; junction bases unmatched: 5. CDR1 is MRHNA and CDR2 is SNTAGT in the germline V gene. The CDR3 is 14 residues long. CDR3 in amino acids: CASALAGGYNEQFF. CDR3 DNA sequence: TGTGCCAGTGCCCTAGCGGGAGGATACAATGAGCAGTTCTTC.

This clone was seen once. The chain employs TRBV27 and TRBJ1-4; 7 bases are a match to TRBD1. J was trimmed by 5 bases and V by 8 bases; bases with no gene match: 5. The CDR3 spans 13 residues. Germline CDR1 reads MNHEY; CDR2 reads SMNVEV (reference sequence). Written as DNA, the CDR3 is TGTGCCAGCCGAGGGACAGTGAATGAAAAACTGTTTTTT. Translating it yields CASRGTVNEKLFF.

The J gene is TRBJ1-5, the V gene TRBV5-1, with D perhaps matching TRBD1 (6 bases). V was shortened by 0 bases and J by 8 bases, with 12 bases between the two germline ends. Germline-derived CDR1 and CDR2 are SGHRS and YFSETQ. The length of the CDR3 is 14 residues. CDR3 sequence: CASSLGAGAEPQHF. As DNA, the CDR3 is TGCGCCAGCAGCTTGGGCGCAGGGGCAGAGCCCCAGCATTTT.

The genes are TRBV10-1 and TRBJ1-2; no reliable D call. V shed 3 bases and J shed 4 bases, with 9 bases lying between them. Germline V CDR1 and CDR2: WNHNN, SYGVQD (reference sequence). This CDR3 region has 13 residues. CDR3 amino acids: CASSETGTYGYTF. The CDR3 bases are TGCGCCAGCAGTGAAACGGGTACCTATGGCTACACCTTC.

As DNA, the CDR3 is TGCAGCGTTCGTAGGACAGGAAAGAACACTGAAGCTTTCTTT. Its protein product is CSVRRTGKNTEAFF. The chain is built from TRBV29-1 and TRBJ1-1; 7 bases align to TRBD1. CDR3 length: 14 amino acids. Germline V CDR1 and CDR2: SQVTM, ANQGSEA. Trimming cost V 5 bases and J 1 base; bases outside gene matches: 7.

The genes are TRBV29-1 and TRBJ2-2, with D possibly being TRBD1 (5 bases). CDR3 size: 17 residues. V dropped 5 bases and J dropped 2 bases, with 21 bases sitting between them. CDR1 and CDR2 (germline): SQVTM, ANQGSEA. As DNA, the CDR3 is TGCAGCGTTACGGTTCCCGACAGACCTTTAAACACCGGGGAGCTGTTTTTT. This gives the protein CSVTVPDRPLNTGELFF.

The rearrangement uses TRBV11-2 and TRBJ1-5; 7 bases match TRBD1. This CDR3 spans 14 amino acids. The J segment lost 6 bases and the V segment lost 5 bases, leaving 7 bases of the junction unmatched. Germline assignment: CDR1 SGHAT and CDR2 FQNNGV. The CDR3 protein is CASSPDRAGQPQHF. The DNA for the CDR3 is TGTGCCAGCAGCCCAGACAGGGCGGGTCAGCCCCAGCATTTT. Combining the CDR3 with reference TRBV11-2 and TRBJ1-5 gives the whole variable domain EAGVAQSPRYKIIEKRQSVAFWCNPISGHATLYWYQQILGQGPKLLIQFQNNGVVDDSQLPKDRFSAERLKGVDSTLKIQPAKLEDSAVYLCASSPDRAGQPQHFGDGTRLSIL.